This T cell receptor beta chain was profiled in a study of cytomegalovirus exposure and HLA in healthy donors. The study ran its PCR with 60 Vbeta and 13 Jbeta primers. Clones were read by immunoSEQ multiplex PCR, and TCRdb kept only the in-frame ones, dropping some. The sample includes around 130,000 clones, 65% to 85% of them seen just once. The CDR3 extends over 15 amino acids. Looked up from germline, CDR1 is LNHDA and CDR2 is SQIVND (reference sequence). Trimming removed 2 bases at V and 0 bases at J, with 10 bases between. Nominally healthy donors were sampled, though unrecorded immune exposures were likely.

This TCR derives from a woman between 40 and 50 years old in good health and CMV-seronegative. The chain couples TRBV19 to TRBJ1-1, with TRBD1 as a possible D gene (6 bases). What was sequenced was PBMCs. The CDR3, as DNA: TGTGCCAGTAGTATACGGCAGGGGCTGAACACTGAAGCTTTCTTT. Protein product: CASSIRQGLNTEAFF.